The 25 T cell receptor beta chains below were found in one sample sequenced in a study of blood T cell repertoires in COVID-19. Clones were read by immunoSEQ multiplex PCR, and TCRdb kept only the in-frame ones, dropping some. The table shows more than 200,000 clones, with approximately 82% occurring only once. Sequencing was performed on peripheral blood. The source is a woman between 65 and 79 years old with active or convalescent COVID-19.

This chain joins TRBV18 and TRBJ1-1; no clear D. Germline-derived CDR1 and CDR2 are KGHSH and LQKENI. Trimming removed 3 bases at V and 3 bases at J, with 11 bases between. The CDR3 totals 14 residues. CDR3: CASSPDGRDTEAFF. CDR3 DNA sequence: TGTGCCAGCTCACCCGACGGGCGGGACACTGAAGCTTTCTTT.

The DNA of the CDR3 is TGTGCCAGCAGCTTACGGACTAGCTACGAGCAGTACTTC. Protein: CASSLRTSYEQYF. The rearrangement links TRBV7-2 to TRBJ2-7; 7 positions match TRBD2. V lost 2 bases and J lost 3; bases outside the gene matches: 1. The CDR3 is 13 amino acids. Per the germline V gene, CDR1 is SGHTA and CDR2 is FQGNSA.

The CDR3 sequence: CASTPSGNQPQHF. The CDR3 nucleotides are TGTGCCAGCACCCCCTCTGGCAATCAGCCCCAGCATTTT. This rearrangement joins TRBV6-5 to TRBJ1-5; D is unclear. Germline V lookup: CDR1 MNHEY, CDR2 SVGAGI. The CDR3 is 13 amino acids. Trimming took 7 bases from V and 2 from J, leaving 9 bases between them.

J is TRBJ2-7 and V is TRBV18, with 8 bases fitting TRBD1. The CDR3 totals 15 residues. The germline gives CDR1 KGHSH, CDR2 LQKENI. Trimming at V came to 5 bases and at J to 2 bases, leaving 8 bases not matched to a gene. The CDR3 DNA is TGTGCCAGCTCATGGTATAGGACAGGGACCTACGAGCAGTACTTC. Its protein is CASSWYRTGTYEQYF.

The chain uses TRBV23-1 and TRBJ2-5; no firm D call. TRBV23-1 is an open reading frame whose function is uncertain. Deletions cut 8 bases from V and 3 bases from J, with 7 bases between. This CDR3 spans 11 amino acids. The CDR3 sequence: CASGLKETQYF. CDR3 DNA: TGCGCCAGCGGTCTTAAAGAGACCCAGTACTTC.

V gene TRBV5-1 combines with J gene TRBJ2-7; TRBD2 aligns across 13 bases. Germline loops: CDR1 SGHRS, CDR2 YFSETQ. The CDR3 covers 14 residues. V gave up 5 bases and J gave up 3 bases; unmatched junction bases: 2. The CDR3 bases are TGCGCCAGCAGACGACTAGCGGGAGGCTACGAGCAGTACTTC. As protein: CASRRLAGGYEQYF.

This chain uses TRBV2 with TRBJ2-2; 11 bases are a match to TRBD1. V lost 4 bases to trimming and J lost 5 bases; unmatched junction nucleotides: 3. This CDR3 contains 15 residues. From germline, CDR1 is SNHLY and CDR2 FYNNEI. CDR3 region: CASSGGQGGTGELFF. The DNA of the CDR3 is TGTGCCAGCAGTGGGGGACAGGGGGGGACCGGGGAGCTGTTTTTT.

The chain recombines TRBV19 with TRBJ1-4; D unclear. The CDR3 runs 13 residues. CDR1 LNHDA and CDR2 SQIVND come from the germline V gene (reference sequence). V gave up 7 bases and J gave up 6 bases, with 12 bases separating them. CDR3 sequence: CASKNLDDEKLFF. The DNA of the CDR3 is TGTGCCAGTAAAAACCTAGACGATGAAAAACTGTTTTTT.

The chain carries TRBV11-2 and TRBJ2-7, with a possible D match to TRBD2 (7 bases). V dropped 5 bases and J dropped 4 bases, with 15 bases sitting between them. The germline V gene has CDR1 SGHAT and CDR2 FQNNGV. The CDR3 extends over 14 amino acids. The CDR3 coding sequence is TGTGCCAGCAGCCCGGTGGGAGGGGGGTACGAGCAGTACTTC. Its translation: CASSPVGGGYEQYF.

This clone came up once. J is TRBJ2-3 and V is TRBV5-8, with 9 nucleotides matching TRBD2. The germline CDR1 and CDR2 sequences are SGHTS and YDEGEE. The CDR3 runs 16 residues. Trimming removed 1 base from V and 0 bases from J; junction bases left unmatched: 3. CDR3 residues: CASSLKRGASTDTQYF. The CDR3, as DNA: TGTGCCAGCAGCTTGAAGCGGGGGGCTAGCACAGATACGCAGTATTTT.

V and J are TRBV28 and TRBJ1-5, with 8 bases that match TRBD1. The CDR3 loop spans 15 amino acids. With V trimmed by 6 bases and J by 2 bases, 6 bases remained unmatched. Germline lookup yields CDR1 MDHEN and CDR2 SYDVKM. In DNA, the CDR3 is TGTGCCAGCAGGCCAGGGGGCGCGGGCAATCAGCCCCAGCATTTT. Amino acids: CASRPGGAGNQPQHF.

This clone was observed a few times. The rearrangement uses TRBV6-5 and TRBJ2-4; D possibly corresponds to TRBD1 (5 bases). Deletions cut 0 bases from V and 3 bases from J, with 9 bases between. The germline V gene has CDR1 MNHEY and CDR2 SVGAGI. The CDR3 contains 15 residues. The CDR3 DNA reads TGTGCCAGCAGTTACTCTGGGGCCGGCAAAAACATTCAGTACTTC. Protein product: CASSYSGAGKNIQYF.

The rearrangement uses TRBV7-2 and TRBJ1-4, with 9 positions matching TRBD1. The CDR3 extends over 15 amino acids. Unmatched junction bases numbered 5, after V lost 1 base and J lost 8 bases. Germline lookup yields CDR1 SGHTA and CDR2 FQGNSA. The CDR3 sequence is CASSLVGQGSEKLFF. In DNA, the CDR3 is TGTGCCAGCAGCTTAGTGGGACAGGGATCGGAAAAACTGTTTTTT.

The chain combines TRBV19 with TRBJ1-4; D unresolved. The CDR3 covers 16 residues. Germline CDR1 is LNHDA and CDR2 is SQIVND (reference sequence). The V gene lost 5 bases and the J gene lost 3 bases, with 16 bases spanning the gap. The CDR3 region is CASSPLGELANEKLFF. The CDR3 bases are TGTGCCAGTAGTCCCCTCGGGGAATTAGCTAATGAAAAACTGTTTTTT.

This clone was detected only a few times. The chain links TRBV6-6 to TRBJ2-7; tentative D call: TRBD2 (6 bases). This CDR3 is 14 amino acids long. Germline CDR1 MNHNY, CDR2 SVGAGI (reference sequence). V was trimmed by 7 bases and J by 4 bases, leaving 17 bases between them. The CDR3 is CASTRGGSIYEQYF. In DNA form, the CDR3 reads TGTGCCAGCACCCGCGGAGGGAGTATTTACGAGCAGTACTTC.

In this sample, this clone turned up a few times. The V gene is TRBV3-1 (or the pseudogene TRBV3-2), the J gene TRBJ2-7; TRBD2 aligns across 7 bases. Germline V gene lookup returns CDR1 LGHDT and CDR2 YNNKEL (reference sequence). The CDR3 spans 15 residues. The J segment lost 6 bases and the V segment lost 3 bases, leaving 11 bases of the junction unmatched. The CDR3 coding sequence is TGTGCCAGCAGCCACAAAACCCGACTAGCTATCGAGCAGTACTTC. This encodes CASSHKTRLAIEQYF.

The V call is TRBV5-1, the J call TRBJ1-4; D remains unclear. Looked up from germline, CDR1 is SGHRS and CDR2 is YFSETQ. The V gene lost 4 bases and the J gene lost 1 base, with 14 bases spanning the gap. The CDR3 is made up of 16 amino acids. CDR3 amino acids: CASSPQPYGTNEKLFF. The CDR3, as DNA: TGCGCCAGCAGCCCCCAACCATACGGAACTAATGAAAAACTGTTTTTT.

J is TRBJ1-4 and V is TRBV4-1; D call uncertain. The germline V gene encodes CDR1 MGHRA and CDR2 YSYEKL. V shed 4 bases and J shed 8 bases, with 11 bases lying between them. The CDR3 totals 13 residues. CDR3 sequence reads: CASSRTIREKLFF. Written as DNA, the CDR3 is TGCGCCAGCAGCCGAACTATAAGGGAAAAACTGTTTTTT.

The chain carries TRBV25-1 and TRBJ2-3; D is unclear. The CDR3 consists of 17 residues. Germline V CDR1 and CDR2: MGHDK, SYGVNS. Between the trimmed V and J ends, which lost 3 bases and 0 bases, there was a span of 16 bases. This CDR3 reads CASSEWNLGLSTDTQYF. CDR3 nucleotide sequence: TGTGCCAGCAGTGAGTGGAATCTTGGGCTTAGCACAGATACGCAGTATTTT.

A note on this clone: Other DNA sequences of this sample code for an identical CDR3. V and J are TRBV2 and TRBJ2-2; the match to TRBD1 covers 9 bases. CDR3 length: 14 amino acids. CDR1 and CDR2 (germline): SNHLY, FYNNEI. The trim removed 4 bases at V and 4 bases at J, leaving 1 base unmatched. CDR3 DNA: TGTGCCAGCAGTGGACAGGGGGGCACCGGGGAGCTGTTTTTT. Protein product: CASSGQGGTGELFF.

The chain has TRBV18 and TRBJ1-1; D remains ambiguous. V shed 3 bases and J shed 4 bases, with 12 bases lying between them. There are 14 residues in the CDR3. From germline, CDR1 is KGHSH and CDR2 LQKENI. CDR3 residues: CASSPRATSTEAFF. CDR3 coding DNA: TGTGCCAGCTCACCCCGAGCTACGAGCACTGAAGCTTTCTTT. The full variable domain, rest sourced from reference TRBV18 and TRBJ1-1, is NAGVMQNPRHLVRRRGQEARLRCSPMKGHSHVYWYRQLPEEGLKFMVYLQKENIIDESGMPKERFSAEFPKEGPSILRIQQVVRGDSAAYFCASSPRATSTEAFFGQGTRLTVV.

Only one count was recorded for this clone. The chain couples TRBV27 to TRBJ2-1; the match to TRBD2 covers 8 bases. This CDR3 has 18 amino acids. The germline V gene has CDR1 MNHEY and CDR2 SMNVEV (reference sequence). J was trimmed by 0 bases and V by 5 bases; bases with no gene match: 12. CDR3 nucleotides: TGTGCCAGCAGTATAATAGCGGGACCGCCTTCCTCCTACAATGAGCAGTTCTTC. Translation: CASSIIAGPPSSYNEQFF.

The chain links TRBV28 to TRBJ1-2; TRBD1 agrees at 9 bases. This CDR3 has 13 residues. J gave up 4 bases and V 7 bases, and 4 bases lay outside the gene matches. Per germline, CDR1 MDHEN and CDR2 SYDVKM. Here the CDR3 reads CASTGTGFYGYTF. CDR3 coding DNA: TGTGCCAGCACCGGGACAGGGTTCTATGGCTACACCTTC.

Only a few counts were recorded for this clone. This chain connects TRBV7-2 to TRBJ2-5; D is perhaps TRBD1 (5 bases). Trimming left V 3 bases short and J 4 bases short, with 15 bases between. Germline loops: CDR1 SGHTA, CDR2 FQGNSA. This CDR3 is built from 15 residues. The CDR3 loop is CASSLTPGSRETQYF. The CDR3 coding sequence is TGTGCCAGCAGCTTGACCCCAGGGTCGAGAGAGACCCAGTACTTC.

The genes are TRBV30 and TRBJ1-2; a weak D match, TRBD1 (6 bases). V lost 0 bases, J lost 8 bases, and 13 bases lay in between. Germline V gene lookup returns CDR1 GTSNPN and CDR2 SVGIG (reference sequence). The CDR3 runs 13 residues. Written as DNA, the CDR3 is TGTGCCTGGAGTGTAATAGGGGGAAGAGGCTACACCTTC. The encoded protein is CAWSVIGGRGYTF.